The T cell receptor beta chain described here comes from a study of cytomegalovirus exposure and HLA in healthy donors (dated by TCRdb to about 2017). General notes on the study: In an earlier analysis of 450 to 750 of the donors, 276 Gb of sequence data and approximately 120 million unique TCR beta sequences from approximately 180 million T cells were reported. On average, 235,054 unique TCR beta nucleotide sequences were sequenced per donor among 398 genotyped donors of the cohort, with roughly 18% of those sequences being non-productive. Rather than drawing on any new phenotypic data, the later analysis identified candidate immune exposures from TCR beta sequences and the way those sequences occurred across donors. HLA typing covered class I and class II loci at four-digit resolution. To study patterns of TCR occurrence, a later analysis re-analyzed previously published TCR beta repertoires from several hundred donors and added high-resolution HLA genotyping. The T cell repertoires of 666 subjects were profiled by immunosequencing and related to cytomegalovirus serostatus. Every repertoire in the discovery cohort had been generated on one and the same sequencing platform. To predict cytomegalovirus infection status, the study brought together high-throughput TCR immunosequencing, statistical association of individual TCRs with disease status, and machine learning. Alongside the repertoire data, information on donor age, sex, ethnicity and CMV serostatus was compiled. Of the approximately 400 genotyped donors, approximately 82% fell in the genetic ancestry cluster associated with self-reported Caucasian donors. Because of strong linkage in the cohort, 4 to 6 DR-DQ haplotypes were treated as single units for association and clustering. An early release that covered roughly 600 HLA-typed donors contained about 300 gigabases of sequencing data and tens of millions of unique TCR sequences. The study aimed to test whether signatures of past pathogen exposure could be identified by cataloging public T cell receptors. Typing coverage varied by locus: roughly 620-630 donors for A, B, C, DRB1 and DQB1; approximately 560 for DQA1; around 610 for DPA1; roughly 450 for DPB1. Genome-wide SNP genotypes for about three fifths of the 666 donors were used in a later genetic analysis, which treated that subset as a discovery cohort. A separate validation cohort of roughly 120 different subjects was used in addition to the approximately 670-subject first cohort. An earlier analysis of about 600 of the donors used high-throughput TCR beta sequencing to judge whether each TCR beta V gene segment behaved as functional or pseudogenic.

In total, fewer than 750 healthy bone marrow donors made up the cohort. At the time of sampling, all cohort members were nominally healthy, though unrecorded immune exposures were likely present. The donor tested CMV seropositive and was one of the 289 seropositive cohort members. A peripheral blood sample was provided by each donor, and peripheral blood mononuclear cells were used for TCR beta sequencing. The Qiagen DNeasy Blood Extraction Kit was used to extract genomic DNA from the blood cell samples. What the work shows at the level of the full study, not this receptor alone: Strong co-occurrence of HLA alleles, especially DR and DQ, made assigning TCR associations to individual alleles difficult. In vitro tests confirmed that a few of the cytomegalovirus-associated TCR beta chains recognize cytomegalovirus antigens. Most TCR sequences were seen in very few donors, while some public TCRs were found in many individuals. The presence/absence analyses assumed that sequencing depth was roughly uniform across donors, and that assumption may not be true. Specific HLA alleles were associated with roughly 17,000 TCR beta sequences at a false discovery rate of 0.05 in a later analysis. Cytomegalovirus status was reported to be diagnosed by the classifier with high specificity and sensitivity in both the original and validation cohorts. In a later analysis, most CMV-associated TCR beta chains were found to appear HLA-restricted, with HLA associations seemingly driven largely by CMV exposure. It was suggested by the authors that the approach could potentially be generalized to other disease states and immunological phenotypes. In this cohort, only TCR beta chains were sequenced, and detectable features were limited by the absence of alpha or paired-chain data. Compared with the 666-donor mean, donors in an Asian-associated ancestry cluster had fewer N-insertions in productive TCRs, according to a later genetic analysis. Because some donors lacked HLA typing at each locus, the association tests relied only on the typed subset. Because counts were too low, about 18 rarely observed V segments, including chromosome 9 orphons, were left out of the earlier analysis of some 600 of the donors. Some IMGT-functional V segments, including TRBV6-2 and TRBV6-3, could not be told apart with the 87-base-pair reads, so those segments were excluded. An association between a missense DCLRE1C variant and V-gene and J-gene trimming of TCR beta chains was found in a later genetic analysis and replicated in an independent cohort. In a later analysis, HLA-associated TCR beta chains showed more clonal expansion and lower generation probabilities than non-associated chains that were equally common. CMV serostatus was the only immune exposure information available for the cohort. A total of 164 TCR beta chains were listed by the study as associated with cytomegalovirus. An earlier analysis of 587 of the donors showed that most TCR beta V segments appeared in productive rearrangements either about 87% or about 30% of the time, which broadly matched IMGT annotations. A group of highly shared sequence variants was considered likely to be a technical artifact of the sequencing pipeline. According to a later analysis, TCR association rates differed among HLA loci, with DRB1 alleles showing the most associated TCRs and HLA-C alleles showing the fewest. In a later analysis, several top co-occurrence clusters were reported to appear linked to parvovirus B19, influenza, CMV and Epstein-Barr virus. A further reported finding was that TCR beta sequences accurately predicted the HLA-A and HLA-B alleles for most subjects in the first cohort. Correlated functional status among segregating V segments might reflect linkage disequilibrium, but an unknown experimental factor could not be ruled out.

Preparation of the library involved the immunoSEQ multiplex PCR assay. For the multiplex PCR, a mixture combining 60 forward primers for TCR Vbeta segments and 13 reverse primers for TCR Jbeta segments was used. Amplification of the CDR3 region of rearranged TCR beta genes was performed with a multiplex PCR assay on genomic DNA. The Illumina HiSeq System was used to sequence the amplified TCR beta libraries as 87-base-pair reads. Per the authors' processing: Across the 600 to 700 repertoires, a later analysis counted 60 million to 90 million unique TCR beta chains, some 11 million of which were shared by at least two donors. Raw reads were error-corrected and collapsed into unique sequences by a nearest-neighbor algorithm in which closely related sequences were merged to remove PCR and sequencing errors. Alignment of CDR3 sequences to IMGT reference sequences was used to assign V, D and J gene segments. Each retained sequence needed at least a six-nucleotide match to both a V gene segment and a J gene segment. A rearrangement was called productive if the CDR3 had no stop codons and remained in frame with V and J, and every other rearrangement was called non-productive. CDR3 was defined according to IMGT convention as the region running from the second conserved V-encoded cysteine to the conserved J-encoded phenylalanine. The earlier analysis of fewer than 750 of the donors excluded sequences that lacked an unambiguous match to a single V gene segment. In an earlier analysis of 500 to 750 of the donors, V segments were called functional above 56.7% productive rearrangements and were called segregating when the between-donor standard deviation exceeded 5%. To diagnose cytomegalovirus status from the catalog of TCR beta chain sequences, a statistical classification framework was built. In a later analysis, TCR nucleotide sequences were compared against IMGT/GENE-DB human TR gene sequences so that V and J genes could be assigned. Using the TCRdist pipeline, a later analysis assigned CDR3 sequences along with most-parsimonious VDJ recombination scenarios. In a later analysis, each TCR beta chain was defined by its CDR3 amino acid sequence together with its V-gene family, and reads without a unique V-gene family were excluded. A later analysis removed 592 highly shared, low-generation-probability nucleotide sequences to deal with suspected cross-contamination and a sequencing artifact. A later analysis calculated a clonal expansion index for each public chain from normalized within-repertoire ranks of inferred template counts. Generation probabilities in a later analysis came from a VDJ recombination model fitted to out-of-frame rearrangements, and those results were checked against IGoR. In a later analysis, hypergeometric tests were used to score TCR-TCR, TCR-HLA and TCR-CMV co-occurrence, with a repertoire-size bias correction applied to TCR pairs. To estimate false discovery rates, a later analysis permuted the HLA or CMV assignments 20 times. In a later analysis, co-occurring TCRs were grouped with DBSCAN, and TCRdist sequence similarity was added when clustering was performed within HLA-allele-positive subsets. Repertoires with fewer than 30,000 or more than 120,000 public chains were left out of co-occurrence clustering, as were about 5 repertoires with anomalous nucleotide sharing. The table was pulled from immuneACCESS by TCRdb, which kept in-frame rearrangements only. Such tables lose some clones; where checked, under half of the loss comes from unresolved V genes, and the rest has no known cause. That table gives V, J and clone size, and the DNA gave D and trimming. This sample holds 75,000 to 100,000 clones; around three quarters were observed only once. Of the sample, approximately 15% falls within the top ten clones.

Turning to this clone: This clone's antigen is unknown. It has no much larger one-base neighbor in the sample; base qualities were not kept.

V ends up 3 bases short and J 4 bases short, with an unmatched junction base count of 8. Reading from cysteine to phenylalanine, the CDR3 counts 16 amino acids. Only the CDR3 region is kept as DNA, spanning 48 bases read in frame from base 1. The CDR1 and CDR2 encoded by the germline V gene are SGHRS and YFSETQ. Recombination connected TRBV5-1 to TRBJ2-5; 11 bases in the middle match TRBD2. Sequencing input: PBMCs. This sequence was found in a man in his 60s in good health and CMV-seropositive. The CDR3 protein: CASSSNLAGGGETQYF. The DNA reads TGCGCCAGCAGCTCAAATCTAGCGGGGGGAGGAGAGACCCAGTACTTC.